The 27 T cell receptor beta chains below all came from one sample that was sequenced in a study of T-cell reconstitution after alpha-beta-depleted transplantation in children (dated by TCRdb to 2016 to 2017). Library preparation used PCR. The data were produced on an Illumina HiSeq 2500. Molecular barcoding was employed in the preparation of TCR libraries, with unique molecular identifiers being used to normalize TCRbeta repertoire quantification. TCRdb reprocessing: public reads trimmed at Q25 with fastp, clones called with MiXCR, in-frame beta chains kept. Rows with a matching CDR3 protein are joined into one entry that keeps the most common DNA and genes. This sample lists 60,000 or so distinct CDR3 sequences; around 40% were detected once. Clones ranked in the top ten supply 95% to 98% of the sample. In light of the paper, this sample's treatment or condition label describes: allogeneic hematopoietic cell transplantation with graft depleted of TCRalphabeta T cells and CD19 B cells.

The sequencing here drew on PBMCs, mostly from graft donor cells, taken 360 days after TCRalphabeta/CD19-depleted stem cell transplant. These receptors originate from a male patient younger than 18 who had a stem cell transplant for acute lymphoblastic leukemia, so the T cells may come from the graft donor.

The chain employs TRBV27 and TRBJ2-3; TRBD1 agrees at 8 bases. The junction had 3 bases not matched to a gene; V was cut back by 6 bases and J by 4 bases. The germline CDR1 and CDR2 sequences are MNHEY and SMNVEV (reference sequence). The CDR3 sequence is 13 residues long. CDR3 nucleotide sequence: TGTGCCAGCAGCCCGACAGGGGCAGATACGCAGTATTTT. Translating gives CASSPTGADTQYF.

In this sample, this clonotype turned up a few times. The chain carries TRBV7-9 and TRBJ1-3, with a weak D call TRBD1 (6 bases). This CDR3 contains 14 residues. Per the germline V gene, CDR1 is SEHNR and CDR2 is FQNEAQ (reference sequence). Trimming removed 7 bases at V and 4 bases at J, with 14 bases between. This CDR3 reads CASIPGATGNTIYF. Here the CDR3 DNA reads TGTGCCAGCATCCCAGGGGCGACGGGAAACACCATATATTTT. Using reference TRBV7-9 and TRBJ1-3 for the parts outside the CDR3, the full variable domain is DTGVSQNPRHKITKRGQNVTFRCDPISEHNRLYWYRQTLGQGPEFLTYFQNEAQLEKSRLLSDRFSAERPKGSFSTLEIQRTEQGDSAMYLCASIPGATGNTIYFGEGSWLTVV.

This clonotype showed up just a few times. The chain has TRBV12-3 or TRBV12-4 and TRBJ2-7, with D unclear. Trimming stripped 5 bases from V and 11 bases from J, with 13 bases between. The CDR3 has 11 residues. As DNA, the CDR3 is TGTGCCAGCAGTCTTGGGCCCGTCGAGTACTTC. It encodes CASSLGPVEYF.

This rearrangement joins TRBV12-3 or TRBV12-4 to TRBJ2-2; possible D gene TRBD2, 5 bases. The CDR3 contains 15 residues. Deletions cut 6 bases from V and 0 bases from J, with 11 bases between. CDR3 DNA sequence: TGTGCCAGCAGCCCTGGACTGGCGAACACCGGGGAGCTGTTTTTT. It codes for CASSPGLANTGELFF.

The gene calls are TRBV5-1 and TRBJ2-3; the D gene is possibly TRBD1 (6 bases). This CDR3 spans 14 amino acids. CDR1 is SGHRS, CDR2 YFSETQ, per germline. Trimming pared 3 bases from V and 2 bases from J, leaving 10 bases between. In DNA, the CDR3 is TGCGCCAGCAGCTCGCGACAGGCCACAGATACGCAGTATTTT. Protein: CASSSRQATDTQYF.

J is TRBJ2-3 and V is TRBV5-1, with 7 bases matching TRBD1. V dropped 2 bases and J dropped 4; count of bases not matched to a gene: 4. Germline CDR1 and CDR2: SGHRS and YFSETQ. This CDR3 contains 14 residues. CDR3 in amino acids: CASSFGQVADTQYF. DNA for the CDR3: TGCGCCAGCAGCTTCGGACAGGTTGCAGATACGCAGTATTTT.

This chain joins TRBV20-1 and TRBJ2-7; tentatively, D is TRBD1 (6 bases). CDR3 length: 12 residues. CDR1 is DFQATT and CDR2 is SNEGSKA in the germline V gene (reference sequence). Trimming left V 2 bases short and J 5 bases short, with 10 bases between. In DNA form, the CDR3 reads TGCAGTGCTAGACAGGGGAGCCACGAGCAGTACTTC. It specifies CSARQGSHEQYF.

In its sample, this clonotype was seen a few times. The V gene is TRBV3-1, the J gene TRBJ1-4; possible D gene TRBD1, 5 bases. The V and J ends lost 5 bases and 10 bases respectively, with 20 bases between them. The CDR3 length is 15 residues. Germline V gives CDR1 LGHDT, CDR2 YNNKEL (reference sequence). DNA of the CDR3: TGTGCCAGCAGCTTCTCGACAGCAACCGTGCGAAAACTGTTTTTT. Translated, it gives CASSFSTATVRKLFF.

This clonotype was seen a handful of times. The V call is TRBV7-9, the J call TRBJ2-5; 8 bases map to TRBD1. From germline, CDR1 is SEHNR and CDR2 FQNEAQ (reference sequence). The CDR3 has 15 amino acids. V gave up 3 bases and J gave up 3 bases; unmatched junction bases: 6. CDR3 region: CASSFLQGAEETQYF. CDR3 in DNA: TGTGCCAGCAGCTTTTTGCAGGGGGCCGAAGAGACCCAGTACTTC.

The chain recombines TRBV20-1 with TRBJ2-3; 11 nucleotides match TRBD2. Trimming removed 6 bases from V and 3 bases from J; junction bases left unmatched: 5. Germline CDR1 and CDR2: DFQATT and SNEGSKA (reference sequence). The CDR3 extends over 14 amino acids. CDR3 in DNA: TGCAGTGCCCGTAGCGGGGGGGCGACAGATACGCAGTATTTT. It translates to CSARSGGATDTQYF.

CDR3 region: CASRKIGEKGDTQYF. DNA for the CDR3: TGTGCCAGCAGAAAGATCGGGGAAAAAGGGGATACGCAGTATTTT. The genes are TRBV7-9 and TRBJ2-3; possibly TRBD2 for D (5 bases). This CDR3 comprises 15 residues. Germline V CDR1 and CDR2: SEHNR, FQNEAQ (reference sequence). Trimming took off 6 bases at V and 6 bases at J, with 19 bases between the two ends.

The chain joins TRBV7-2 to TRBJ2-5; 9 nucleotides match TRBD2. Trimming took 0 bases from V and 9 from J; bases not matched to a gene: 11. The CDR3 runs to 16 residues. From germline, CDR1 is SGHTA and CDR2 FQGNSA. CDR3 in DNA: TGTGCCAGCAGCTTAGCAGCGGGGGGACTGAGGTCGGCCCAGTACTTC. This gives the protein CASSLAAGGLRSAQYF.

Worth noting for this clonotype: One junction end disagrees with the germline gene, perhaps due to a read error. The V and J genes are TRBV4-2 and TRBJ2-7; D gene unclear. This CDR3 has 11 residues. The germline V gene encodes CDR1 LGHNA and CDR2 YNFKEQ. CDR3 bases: TGTGCCGGCAGCCAAGGTTACGAGCAGTACTTC. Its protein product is CAGSQGYEQYF.

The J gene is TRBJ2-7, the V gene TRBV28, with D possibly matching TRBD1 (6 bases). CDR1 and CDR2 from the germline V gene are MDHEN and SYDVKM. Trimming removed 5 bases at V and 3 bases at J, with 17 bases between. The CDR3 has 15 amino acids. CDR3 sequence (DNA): TGTGCCAGCAGTCCTACCCCCAGGGGAAGCTACGAGCAGTACTTC. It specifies CASSPTPRGSYEQYF.

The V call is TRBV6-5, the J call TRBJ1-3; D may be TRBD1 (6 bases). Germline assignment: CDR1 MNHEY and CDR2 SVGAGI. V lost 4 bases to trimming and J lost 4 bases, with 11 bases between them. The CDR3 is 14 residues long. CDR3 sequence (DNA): TGTGCCAGCAGTTCGCCGGGGGGCGGAAACACCATATATTTT. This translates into CASSSPGGGNTIYF.

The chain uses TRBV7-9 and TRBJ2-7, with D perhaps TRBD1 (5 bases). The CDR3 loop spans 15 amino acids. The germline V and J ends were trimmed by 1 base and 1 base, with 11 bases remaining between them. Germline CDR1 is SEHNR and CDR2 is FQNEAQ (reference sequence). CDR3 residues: CASSLGDSWSYEQYF. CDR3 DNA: TGTGCCAGCAGCTTAGGCGACAGTTGGTCCTACGAGCAGTACTTC.

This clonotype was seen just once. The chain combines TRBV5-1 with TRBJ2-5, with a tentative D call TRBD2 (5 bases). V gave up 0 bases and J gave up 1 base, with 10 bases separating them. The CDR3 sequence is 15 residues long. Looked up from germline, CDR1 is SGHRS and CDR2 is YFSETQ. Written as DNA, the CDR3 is TGCGCCAGCAGCTTGGAGAGGGTAGGCCAAGAGACCCAGTACTTC. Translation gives CASSLERVGQETQYF.

CDR3 residues: CASSFIYNEQFF. The CDR3 nucleotides are TGTGCCAGCAGCTTCATATACAATGAGCAGTTCTTC. The rearrangement uses TRBV7-8 and TRBJ2-1; D is unresolved. Trimming stripped 3 bases from V and 4 bases from J, with 4 bases between. Germline values: CDR1 SGHVS, CDR2 FQNEAQ. This CDR3 contains 12 residues.

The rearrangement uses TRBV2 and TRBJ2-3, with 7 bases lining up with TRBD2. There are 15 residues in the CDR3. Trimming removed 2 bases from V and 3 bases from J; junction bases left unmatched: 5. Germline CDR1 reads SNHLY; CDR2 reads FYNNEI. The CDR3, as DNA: TGTGCCAGCAGTGAAAAGGGCGGGAGAACAGATACGCAGTATTTT. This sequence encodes CASSEKGGRTDTQYF.

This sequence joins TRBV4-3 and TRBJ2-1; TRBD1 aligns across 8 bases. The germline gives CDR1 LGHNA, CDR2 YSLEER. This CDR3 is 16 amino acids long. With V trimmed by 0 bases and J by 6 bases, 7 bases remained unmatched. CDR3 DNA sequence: TGCGCCAGCAGCCAAGATTGGACAGGGATGGTCAATGAGCAGTTCTTC. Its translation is CASSQDWTGMVNEQFF.

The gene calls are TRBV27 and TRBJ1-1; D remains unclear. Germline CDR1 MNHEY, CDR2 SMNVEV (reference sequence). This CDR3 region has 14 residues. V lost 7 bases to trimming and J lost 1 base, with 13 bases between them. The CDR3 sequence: CASISSTGNTEAFF. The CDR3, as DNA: TGTGCCAGCATTTCTTCTACGGGGAACACTGAAGCTTTCTTT.

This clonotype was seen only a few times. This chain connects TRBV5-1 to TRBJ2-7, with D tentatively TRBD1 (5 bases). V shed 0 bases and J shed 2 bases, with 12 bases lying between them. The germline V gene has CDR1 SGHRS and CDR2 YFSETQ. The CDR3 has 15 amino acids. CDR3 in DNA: TGCGCCAGCAGCTTGGCCTCTAGACAGCCCTACGAGCAGTACTTC. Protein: CASSLASRQPYEQYF.

CDR3 in DNA: TGTGCCAGCAGTGAATTTCGGACAGGGCAGGAGCAGTACTTC. Amino acid sequence: CASSEFRTGQEQYF. The rearrangement uses TRBV25-1 and TRBJ2-7; 8 bases align to TRBD1. This CDR3 has 14 amino acids. V dropped 1 base and J dropped 7; count of bases not matched to a gene: 6. Germline CDR1 reads MGHDK; CDR2 reads SYGVNS.

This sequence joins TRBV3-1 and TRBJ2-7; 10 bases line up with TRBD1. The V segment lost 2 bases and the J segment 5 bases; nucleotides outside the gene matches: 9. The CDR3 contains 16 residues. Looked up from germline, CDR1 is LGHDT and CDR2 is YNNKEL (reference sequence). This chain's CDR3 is CASSQSGTGVRNEQYF. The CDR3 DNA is TGTGCCAGCAGCCAAAGCGGGACAGGGGTTAGGAACGAGCAGTACTTC.

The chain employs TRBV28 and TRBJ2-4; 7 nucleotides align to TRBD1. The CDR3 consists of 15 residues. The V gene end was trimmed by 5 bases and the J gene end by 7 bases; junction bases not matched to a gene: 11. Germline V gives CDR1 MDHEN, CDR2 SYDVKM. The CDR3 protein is CASSPADRVKNIQYF. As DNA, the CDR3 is TGTGCCAGCAGTCCCGCCGACAGGGTGAAGAACATTCAGTACTTC. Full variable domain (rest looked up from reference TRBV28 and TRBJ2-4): DVKVTQSSRYLVKRTGEKVFLECVQDMDHENMFWYRQDPGLGLRLIYFSYDVKMKEKGDIPEGYSVSREKKERFSLILESASTNQTSMYLCASSPADRVKNIQYFGAGTRLSVL.

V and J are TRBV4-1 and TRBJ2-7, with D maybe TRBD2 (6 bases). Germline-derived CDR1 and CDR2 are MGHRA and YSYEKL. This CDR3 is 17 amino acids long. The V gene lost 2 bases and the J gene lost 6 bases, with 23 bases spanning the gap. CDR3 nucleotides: TGCGCCAGCAGCCAAATGGGCTCCGGGACTGCAAACACCGAGCAGTACTTC. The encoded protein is CASSQMGSGTANTEQYF.

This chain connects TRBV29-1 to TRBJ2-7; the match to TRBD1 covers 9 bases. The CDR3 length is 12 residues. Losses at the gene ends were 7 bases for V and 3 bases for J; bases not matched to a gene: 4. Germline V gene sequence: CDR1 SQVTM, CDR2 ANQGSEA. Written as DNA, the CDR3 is TGCAGCGCTTGGGACAGGGACTACGAGCAGTACTTC. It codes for CSAWDRDYEQYF.